Listed below are T cell receptor beta chains from one sample, sequenced in a study of molecular identifiers for immune sequencing clone quantification. Each CDR3 protein gets one entry after TCRdb re-called the PCR reads with MiXCR. The profile shows roughly 320,000 distinct CDR3 sequences, about 23% of them singletons. Sequenced sample: naive CD8+ T cells from blood, with Jurkat cell RNA spiked in. Every receptor here comes from a human donor in good health. Some libraries in this study had Jurkat cell RNA spiked in. Both conserved end residues are part of each CDR3. Fields, in order: V gene, D gene, J gene, clone size, CDR3 DNA, CDR3 protein. A D gene is named only where the DNA matches it firmly. Some rows mark clone size as missing; the rest say once, few, many or name a class of expanded clone.

v_gene: TRBV2; d_gene: NA; j_gene: TRBJ2-5; abundance: NA; CDR3nt: TGTGCCAGCAGTGGGATACCCCTCACAGAAGAGACCCAGTACTTC; CDR3aa: CASSGIPLTEETQYF
v_gene: TRBV28; d_gene: TRBD2; j_gene: TRBJ2-1; abundance: NA; CDR3nt: TGTGCCAGCAGATACGAAAGAAGCGGGAGACTATACAATGAGCAGTTCTTC; CDR3aa: CASRYERSGRLYNEQFF
v_gene: TRBV6-5; d_gene: TRBD1; j_gene: TRBJ2-7; abundance: few; CDR3nt: TGTGCCAGCAGAAACGGACAGGGGGCTTTCCACGAGCAGTACTTC; CDR3aa: CASRNGQGAFHEQYF
v_gene: TRBV20-1; d_gene: NA; j_gene: TRBJ1-4; abundance: few; CDR3nt: TGCAGTGCTAGGGGTCCCCCCAGTGTGGAAAAACTGTTTTTT; CDR3aa: CSARGPPSVEKLFF
v_gene: TRBV12-3/TRBV12-4; d_gene: NA; j_gene: TRBJ2-7; abundance: many; CDR3nt: TGTGCCAGCAGCCTCGCCAGGGGCTACGAGCAGTACTTC; CDR3aa: CASSLARGYEQYF
v_gene: TRBV7-6; d_gene: NA; j_gene: TRBJ1-1; abundance: NA; CDR3nt: TGTGCCAGCAGCTTAGCGGCTGAGATGAACACTGAAGCTTTCTTT; CDR3aa: CASSLAAEMNTEAFF
v_gene: TRBV7-6; d_gene: NA; j_gene: TRBJ2-1; abundance: NA; CDR3nt: TGTGCCAGCAGCTTAGAGGGGAGAGTGCCCGCGAACTCCTACAATGAGCAGTTCTTC; CDR3aa: CASSLEGRVPANSYNEQFF
v_gene: TRBV9; d_gene: TRBD1; j_gene: TRBJ2-5; abundance: many; CDR3nt: TGTGCCAGCAGCGCTTGGGACAGCCAAGAGACCCAGTACTTC; CDR3aa: CASSAWDSQETQYF
v_gene: TRBV5-1; d_gene: TRBD1; j_gene: TRBJ1-4; abundance: once; CDR3nt: TGCGCCAGCAGCCTGACAGGGGGCCGTGTGGGAAAACTGTTTTTT; CDR3aa: CASSLTGGRVGKLFF
v_gene: TRBV5-3; d_gene: TRBD1; j_gene: TRBJ2-7; abundance: few; CDR3nt: TGTGCCAGCAGCTTCAGGGGGCGGGACGAGCAGTACTTC; CDR3aa: CASSFRGRDEQYF
v_gene: TRBV4-3; d_gene: NA; j_gene: TRBJ2-7; abundance: many; CDR3nt: TGCGCCAGCAGCCAAGGACAGGGAGGGTTCTACGAGCAGTACTTC; CDR3aa: CASSQGQGGFYEQYF
v_gene: TRBV13; d_gene: NA; j_gene: TRBJ2-2; abundance: few; CDR3nt: TGTGCCAGCCGATTCGGGGCGAACACCGGGGAGCTGTTTTTT; CDR3aa: CASRFGANTGELFF
v_gene: TRBV10-1; d_gene: TRBD2; j_gene: TRBJ2-7; abundance: NA; CDR3nt: TGCGCCAGCATATACAGCGGGAAAAACTACGAGCAGTACTTC; CDR3aa: CASIYSGKNYEQYF
v_gene: TRBV7-9; d_gene: NA; j_gene: TRBJ1-2; abundance: many; CDR3nt: TGTGCCAGCAGCTTATTGGACAGCGAGGTTTATGGCTACACCTTC; CDR3aa: CASSLLDSEVYGYTF
v_gene: TRBV6-2/TRBV6-3; d_gene: TRBD1; j_gene: TRBJ2-7; abundance: NA; CDR3nt: TGTGCCAGCGCCCCGGGACAGGTTTACGAGCAGTACTTC; CDR3aa: CASAPGQVYEQYF
v_gene: TRBV2; d_gene: TRBD2; j_gene: TRBJ2-3; abundance: few; CDR3nt: TGTGCCAGCAGTTCCGGGTCTAGCGGGGGGGCAGGAGATACGCAGTATTTT; CDR3aa: CASSSGSSGGAGDTQYF
v_gene: TRBV2; d_gene: NA; j_gene: TRBJ1-2; abundance: many; CDR3nt: TGTGCCAGCAGTCCTTTGCCCGGTCCCGCAGCTGGAAACTATGGCTACACCTTC; CDR3aa: CASSPLPGPAAGNYGYTF
v_gene: TRBV25-1; d_gene: NA; j_gene: TRBJ2-7; abundance: NA; CDR3nt: TGTGCCAGCAGTGGAGTTGCCGACTACGAGCAGTACTTC; CDR3aa: CASSGVADYEQYF
v_gene: TRBV7-2; d_gene: TRBD1; j_gene: TRBJ2-3; abundance: many; CDR3nt: TGTGCCAGCAGCAAGGACAGGGCGGGCACACAAAATACGCAGTATTTT; CDR3aa: CASSKDRAGTQNTQYF
v_gene: TRBV3-1; d_gene: NA; j_gene: TRBJ1-1; abundance: few; CDR3nt: TGTGCCAGCAGCCAAGTGGCAGGCCCCTACACTGAAGCTTTCTTT; CDR3aa: CASSQVAGPYTEAFF
v_gene: TRBV6-5; d_gene: TRBD1; j_gene: TRBJ2-5; abundance: NA; CDR3nt: TGTGCCAGCAGTTACTCGGACAGGCAAGAGACCCAGTACTTC; CDR3aa: CASSYSDRQETQYF
v_gene: TRBV4-3; d_gene: NA; j_gene: TRBJ1-5; abundance: few; CDR3nt: TGCGCCAGCAGCCAAGACGCGGACACCTATAGCAATCAGCCCCAGCATTTT; CDR3aa: CASSQDADTYSNQPQHF
v_gene: TRBV5-6; d_gene: TRBD1; j_gene: TRBJ2-7; abundance: NA; CDR3nt: TGTGCCAGCACCCTGGGACAGGGTAACGAGCAGCACTTC; CDR3aa: CASTLGQGNEQHF
v_gene: TRBV19; d_gene: TRBD1; j_gene: TRBJ1-1; abundance: NA; CDR3nt: TGTGCCAGTAGTACAAGGACAGGGGAACTCACTGAAGCTTTCTTT; CDR3aa: CASSTRTGELTEAFF
v_gene: TRBV6-2/TRBV6-3; d_gene: NA; j_gene: TRBJ1-5; abundance: many; CDR3nt: TGTGCCAGCAGTTATCTTGCAGGGAGCCCCCAGCATTTT; CDR3aa: CASSYLAGSPQHF
v_gene: TRBV4-3; d_gene: NA; j_gene: TRBJ1-1; abundance: few; CDR3nt: TGCGCCAGCAGCCAAGAATGGGGGCTAAACACTGAAGCTTTCTTT; CDR3aa: CASSQEWGLNTEAFF
v_gene: TRBV6-5; d_gene: NA; j_gene: TRBJ2-6; abundance: NA; CDR3nt: TGTGCCAGCAGGGTCAGGCGCGCTGGGGCCAACGTCCTGACTTTC; CDR3aa: CASRVRRAGANVLTF
v_gene: TRBV7-2; d_gene: NA; j_gene: TRBJ2-1; abundance: many; CDR3nt: TGTGCCAGCAGCCCACCCGCAGACTCCTACAATGAGCAGTTCTTC; CDR3aa: CASSPPADSYNEQFF
v_gene: TRBV27; d_gene: TRBD2; j_gene: TRBJ2-7; abundance: few; CDR3nt: TGTGCCAGCAGTGCCGGGACTAGTTTGGACGAGCAGTACTTC; CDR3aa: CASSAGTSLDEQYF
v_gene: TRBV7-9; d_gene: TRBD2; j_gene: TRBJ2-3; abundance: NA; CDR3nt: TGTGCCAGCAGCGGACTAGCGGGAGGGGCAGATACGCAGTATTTT; CDR3aa: CASSGLAGGADTQYF
v_gene: TRBV29-1; d_gene: NA; j_gene: TRBJ1-1; abundance: few; CDR3nt: TGCAGCGTTGAAGGCCCGGGGGGGACTGAAGCTTTCTTT; CDR3aa: CSVEGPGGTEAFF
v_gene: TRBV13; d_gene: NA; j_gene: TRBJ2-1; abundance: few; CDR3nt: TGTGCCAGCAGCTTAAACGGCGGAACCTACAATGAGCAGTTCTTC; CDR3aa: CASSLNGGTYNEQFF
v_gene: TRBV2; d_gene: NA; j_gene: TRBJ1-1; abundance: many; CDR3nt: TGTGCCAGCAGTACCTTTTTTAGGGACACTGAAGCTTTCTTT; CDR3aa: CASSTFFRDTEAFF
v_gene: TRBV27; d_gene: NA; j_gene: TRBJ2-1; abundance: few; CDR3nt: TGTGCCAGCTCCGACCGGCGGGCCCTACTTCCCAGCGATGAGCAGTTCTTC; CDR3aa: CASSDRRALLPSDEQFF
v_gene: TRBV5-6; d_gene: NA; j_gene: TRBJ1-3; abundance: many; CDR3nt: TGTGCCAGCAGCTTGAGGATGGGGAGGGAAGCACGCTTT; CDR3aa: CASSLRMGREARF
v_gene: TRBV7-9; d_gene: TRBD1; j_gene: TRBJ1-1; abundance: few; CDR3nt: TGTGCCAGCAGCCCGGCGGCAGGGGGCAACACTGAAGCTTTCTTT; CDR3aa: CASSPAAGGNTEAFF
v_gene: TRBV6-2/TRBV6-3; d_gene: NA; j_gene: TRBJ1-1; abundance: NA; CDR3nt: TGTGCCAGCAGTTACTCCACAAGGAGGTTGAACACTGAAGCTTTCTTT; CDR3aa: CASSYSTRRLNTEAFF
v_gene: TRBV5-4; d_gene: NA; j_gene: TRBJ2-5; abundance: few; CDR3nt: TGTGCCAGCAGACCGGACGGCGGACTAGAGACCCAGTACTTC; CDR3aa: CASRPDGGLETQYF
v_gene: TRBV29-1; d_gene: NA; j_gene: TRBJ2-3; abundance: NA; CDR3nt: TGCAGCGCGGGGGCTAAGGGCACAGATACGCAGTATTTT; CDR3aa: CSAGAKGTDTQYF
v_gene: TRBV6-2/TRBV6-3; d_gene: TRBD1; j_gene: TRBJ1-6; abundance: few; CDR3nt: TGTGCCAGCACTCCCGGGACAGGCCCCGGCTCCTATAATTCACCCCTCCACTTT; CDR3aa: CASTPGTGPGSYNSPLHF
v_gene: TRBV20-1; d_gene: TRBD1; j_gene: TRBJ2-3; abundance: few; CDR3nt: TGCAGTGCTACGGGGACAGGGGGCTTTGAAGATACGCAGTATTTT; CDR3aa: CSATGTGGFEDTQYF
v_gene: TRBV15; d_gene: TRBD1; j_gene: TRBJ2-1; abundance: NA; CDR3nt: TGTGCCACCCTACCAACAGGGGGTATCTACAATGAGCAGTTCTTC; CDR3aa: CATLPTGGIYNEQFF
v_gene: TRBV15; d_gene: NA; j_gene: TRBJ2-7; abundance: NA; CDR3nt: TGTGCCACCAGCTCTAGCATGGGACCGGATTCCTACGAGCAGTACTTC; CDR3aa: CATSSSMGPDSYEQYF
v_gene: TRBV7-9; d_gene: TRBD1; j_gene: TRBJ2-5; abundance: NA; CDR3nt: TGTGCCAGCAGCTTAATTCTCAGGGGGCCTCAAGAGACCCAGTACTTC; CDR3aa: CASSLILRGPQETQYF
v_gene: TRBV6-5; d_gene: NA; j_gene: TRBJ2-3; abundance: many; CDR3nt: TGTGCCAGCAGCCGCCTACAGGGAACAGATACGCAGTATTTT; CDR3aa: CASSRLQGTDTQYF
v_gene: TRBV19; d_gene: NA; j_gene: TRBJ1-3; abundance: NA; CDR3nt: TGTGCCAGTAGTATGGGCCGGGGCCCTGGAAACACCATATATTTT; CDR3aa: CASSMGRGPGNTIYF
v_gene: TRBV20-1; d_gene: NA; j_gene: TRBJ1-5; abundance: NA; CDR3nt: TGCAATGCTAGAGAGGGGGTAGGGCAGCCCCAGCATTTT; CDR3aa: CNAREGVGQPQHF
v_gene: TRBV19; d_gene: TRBD1; j_gene: TRBJ1-5; abundance: many; CDR3nt: TGTGCCAGTACCCCAGGGACAGGCCCAAATCAGCCCCAGCATTTT; CDR3aa: CASTPGTGPNQPQHF
v_gene: TRBV7-9; d_gene: NA; j_gene: TRBJ2-7; abundance: few; CDR3nt: TGTGCCAGCAGCTTAGGGTTAAGGCACGAGCAGTACTTC; CDR3aa: CASSLGLRHEQYF
v_gene: TRBV6-1; d_gene: TRBD1; j_gene: TRBJ1-1; abundance: many; CDR3nt: TGTGCCAGCAGTCTACAACAGGGGGTCAACACTGAAGCTTTCTTT; CDR3aa: CASSLQQGVNTEAFF
v_gene: TRBV7-9; d_gene: NA; j_gene: TRBJ2-7; abundance: many; CDR3nt: TGTGCCAGCAGCTTAGCGGGGAACACCTACGAGCAGTACTTC; CDR3aa: CASSLAGNTYEQYF
v_gene: TRBV6-8; d_gene: TRBD1; j_gene: TRBJ1-1; abundance: NA; CDR3nt: TGTGCCAGCAGCCCCACCGGACAGGGGCTCGCTGAAGCTTTCTTT; CDR3aa: CASSPTGQGLAEAFF